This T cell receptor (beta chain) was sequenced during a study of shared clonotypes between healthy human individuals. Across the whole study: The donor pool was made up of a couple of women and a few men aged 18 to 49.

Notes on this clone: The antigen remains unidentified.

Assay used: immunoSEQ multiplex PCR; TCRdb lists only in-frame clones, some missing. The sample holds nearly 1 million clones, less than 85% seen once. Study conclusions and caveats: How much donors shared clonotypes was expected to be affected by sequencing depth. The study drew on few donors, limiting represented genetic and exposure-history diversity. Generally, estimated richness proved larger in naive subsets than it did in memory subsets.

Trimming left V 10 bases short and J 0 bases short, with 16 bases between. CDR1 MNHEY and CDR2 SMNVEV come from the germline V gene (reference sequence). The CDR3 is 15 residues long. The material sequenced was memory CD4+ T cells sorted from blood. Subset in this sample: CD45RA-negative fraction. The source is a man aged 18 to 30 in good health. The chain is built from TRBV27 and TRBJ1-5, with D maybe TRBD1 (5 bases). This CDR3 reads CATSRGTGSNQPQHF. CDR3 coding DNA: TGTGCCACCTCAAGGGGCACAGGTAGCAATCAGCCCCAGCATTTT.